This TCR beta chain is drawn from a study of T-cell reconstitution after alpha-beta-depleted transplantation in children. This clonotype has only a few counts. What it binds is unknown. Using unique molecular identifiers, the investigators prepared the TCRbeta library. Using its own MiXCR run on the PCR reads, TCRdb lists one record per CDR3 protein. The top ten clones hold roughly a third of a sample with approximately 110,000 distinct CDR3 sequences, approximately 10% of them seen once. Whole-study results and caveats: In some patients, recipient T cells and intrathymic progenitors surviving conditioning explained high day-60 diversity. Newly made T cells mostly supplied T-cell counts and diversity one year after transplant. After transplant, at about two months, alpha-beta T cells were reportedly derived from several hundred expanded graft clones.

The source was PBMCs, collected before TCRalphabeta/CD19-depleted stem cell transplant. The origin of this receptor is a boy under 10 years old with acute lymphoblastic leukemia, due to receive a stem cell transplant.

CDR3 sequence (DNA): TGCGCCAGCAGGAAGGGACAGCAAGAGACCCAGTACTTC. This translates into CASRKGQQETQYF. The chain joins TRBV5-1 to TRBJ2-5, with TRBD1 matching 7 bases. Germline V lookup: CDR1 SGHRS, CDR2 YFSETQ. The CDR3 is made up of 13 amino acids. V lost 5 bases, J lost 2 bases, and 3 bases stayed unmatched.